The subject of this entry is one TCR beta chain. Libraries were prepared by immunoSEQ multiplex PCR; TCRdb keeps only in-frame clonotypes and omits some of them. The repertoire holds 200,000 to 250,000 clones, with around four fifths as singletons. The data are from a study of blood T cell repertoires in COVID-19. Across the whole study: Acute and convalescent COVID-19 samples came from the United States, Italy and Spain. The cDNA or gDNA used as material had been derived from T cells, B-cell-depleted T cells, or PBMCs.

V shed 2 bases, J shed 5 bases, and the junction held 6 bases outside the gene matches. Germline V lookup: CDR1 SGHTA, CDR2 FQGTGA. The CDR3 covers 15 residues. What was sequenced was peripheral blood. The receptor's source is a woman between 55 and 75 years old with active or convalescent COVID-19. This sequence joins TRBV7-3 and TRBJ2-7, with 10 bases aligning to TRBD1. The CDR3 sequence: CASSLEDRGIDEQYF. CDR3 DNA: TGTGCCAGCAGCTTAGAGGACAGGGGGATTGACGAGCAGTACTTC.